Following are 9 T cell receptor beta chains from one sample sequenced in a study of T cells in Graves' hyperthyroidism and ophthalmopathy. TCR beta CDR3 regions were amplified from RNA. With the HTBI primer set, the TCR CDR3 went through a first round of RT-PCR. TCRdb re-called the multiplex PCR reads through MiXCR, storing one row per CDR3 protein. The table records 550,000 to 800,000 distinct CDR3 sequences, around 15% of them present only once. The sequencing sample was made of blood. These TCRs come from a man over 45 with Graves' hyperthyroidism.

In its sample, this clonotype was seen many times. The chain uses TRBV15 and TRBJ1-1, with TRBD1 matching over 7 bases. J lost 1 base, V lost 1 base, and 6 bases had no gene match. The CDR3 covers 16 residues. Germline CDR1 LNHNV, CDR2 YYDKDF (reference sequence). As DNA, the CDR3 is TGTGCCACCAGCAGAGCCCCAAACAGGGGGAACACTGAAGCTTTCTTT. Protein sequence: CATSRAPNRGNTEAFF.

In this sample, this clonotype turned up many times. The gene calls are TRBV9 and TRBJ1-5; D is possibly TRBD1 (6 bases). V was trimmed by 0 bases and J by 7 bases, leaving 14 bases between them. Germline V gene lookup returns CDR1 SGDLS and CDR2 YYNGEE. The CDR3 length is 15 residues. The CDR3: CASSVGWGAGQPQHF. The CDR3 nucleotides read TGTGCCAGCAGCGTAGGGTGGGGGGCCGGGCAGCCCCAGCATTTT.

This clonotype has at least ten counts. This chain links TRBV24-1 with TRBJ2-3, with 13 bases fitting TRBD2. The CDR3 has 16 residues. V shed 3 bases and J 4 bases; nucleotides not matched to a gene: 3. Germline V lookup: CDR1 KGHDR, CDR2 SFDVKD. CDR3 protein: CATSDGLAGDPDTQYF. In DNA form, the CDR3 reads TGTGCCACCAGTGATGGACTAGCGGGAGATCCAGATACGCAGTATTTT.

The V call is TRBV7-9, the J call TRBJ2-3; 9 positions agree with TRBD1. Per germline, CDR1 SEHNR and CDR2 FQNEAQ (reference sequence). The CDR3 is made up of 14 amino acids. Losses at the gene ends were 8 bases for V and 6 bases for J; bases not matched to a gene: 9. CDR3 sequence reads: CASSWDRVSDTQYF. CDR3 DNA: TGTGCCAGCTCCTGGGACAGGGTTTCGGATACGCAGTATTTT.

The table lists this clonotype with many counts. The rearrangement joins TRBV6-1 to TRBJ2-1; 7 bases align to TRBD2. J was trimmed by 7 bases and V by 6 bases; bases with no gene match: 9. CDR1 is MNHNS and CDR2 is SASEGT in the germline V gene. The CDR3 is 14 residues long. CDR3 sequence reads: CASSNRTRGNEQFF. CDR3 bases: TGTGCCAGCAGCAATCGGACTAGAGGGAATGAGCAGTTCTTC.

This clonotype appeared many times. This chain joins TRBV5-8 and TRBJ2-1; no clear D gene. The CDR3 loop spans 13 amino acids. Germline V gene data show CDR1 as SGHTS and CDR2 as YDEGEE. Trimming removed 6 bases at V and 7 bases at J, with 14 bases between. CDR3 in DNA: TGTGCCAGCACCTCTCGGTTGGGTAATGAGCAGTTCTTC. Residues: CASTSRLGNEQFF.

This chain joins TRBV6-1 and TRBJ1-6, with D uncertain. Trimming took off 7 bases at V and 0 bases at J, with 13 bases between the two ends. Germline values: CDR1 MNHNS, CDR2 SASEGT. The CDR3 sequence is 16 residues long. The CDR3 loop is CASKTLGGSYNSPLHF. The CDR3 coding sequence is TGTGCCAGCAAGACTTTAGGAGGCTCCTATAATTCACCCCTCCACTTT.

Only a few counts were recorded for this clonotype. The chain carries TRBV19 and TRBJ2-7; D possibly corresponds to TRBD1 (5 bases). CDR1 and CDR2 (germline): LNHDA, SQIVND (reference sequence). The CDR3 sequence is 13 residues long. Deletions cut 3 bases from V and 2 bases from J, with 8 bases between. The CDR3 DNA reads TGTGCCAGTAGTATGGGGCTCCCCTACGAGCAGTACTTC. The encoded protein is CASSMGLPYEQYF.

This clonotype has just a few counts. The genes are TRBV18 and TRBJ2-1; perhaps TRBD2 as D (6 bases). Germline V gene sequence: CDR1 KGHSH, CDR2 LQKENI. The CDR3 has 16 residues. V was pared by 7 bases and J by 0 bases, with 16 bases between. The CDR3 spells CASYTSGGSSYNEQFF. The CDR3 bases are TGTGCCAGCTACACATCTGGGGGGAGCTCCTACAATGAGCAGTTCTTC.